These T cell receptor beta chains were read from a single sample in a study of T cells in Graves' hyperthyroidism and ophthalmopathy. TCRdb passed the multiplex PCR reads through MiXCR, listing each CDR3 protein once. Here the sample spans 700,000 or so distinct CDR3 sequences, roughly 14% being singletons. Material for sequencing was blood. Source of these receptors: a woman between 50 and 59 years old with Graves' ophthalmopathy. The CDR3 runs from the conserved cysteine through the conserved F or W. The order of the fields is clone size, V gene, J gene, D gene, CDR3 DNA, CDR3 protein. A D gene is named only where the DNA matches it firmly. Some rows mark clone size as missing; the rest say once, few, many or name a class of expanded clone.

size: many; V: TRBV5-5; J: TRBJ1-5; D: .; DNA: TGTGCCAGCAGCTTCCAGGCCGATCAGCCCCAGCATTTT; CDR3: CASSFQADQPQHF
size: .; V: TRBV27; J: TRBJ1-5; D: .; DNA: TGTGCCAGCAGTTTATTACAGGCTAATCAGCCCCAGCATTTT; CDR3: CASSLLQANQPQHF
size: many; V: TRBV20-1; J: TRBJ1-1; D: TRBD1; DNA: TGCAGTGCTAGAGTACAGGGGGCCCTGGGAGCTTTCTTT; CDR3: CSARVQGALGAFF
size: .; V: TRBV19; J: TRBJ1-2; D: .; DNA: TGTGCCAGTAGGGGACACGGGCGACTCGACTATGGCTACACCTTC; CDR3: CASRGHGRLDYGYTF
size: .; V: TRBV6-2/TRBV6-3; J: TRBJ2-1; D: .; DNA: TGTGCCAGCAGTTATAGCCGGGGACTCACCTCCTACAATGAGCAGTTCTTC; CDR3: CASSYSRGLTSYNEQFF
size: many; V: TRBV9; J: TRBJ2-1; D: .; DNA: TGTGCCAGCAGCGTAGTGGGAGGCCCGAACAATGAGCAGTTCTTC; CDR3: CASSVVGGPNNEQFF
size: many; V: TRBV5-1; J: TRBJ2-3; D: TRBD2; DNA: TGCGCCAGCAGCTGGGGGGGGACTAGCGGGAGGGCCGGAGCAGATACGCAGTATTTT; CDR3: CASSWGGTSGRAGADTQYF
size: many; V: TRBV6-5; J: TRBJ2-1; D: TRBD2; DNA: TGTGCCAGCAGTTACTCTCTAGCGGGAGTCTTCTACAATGAGCAGTTCTTC; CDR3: CASSYSLAGVFYNEQFF
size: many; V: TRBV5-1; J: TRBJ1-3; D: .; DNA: TGCGCCAGCAGCTTGGCCGGGACGACACACTCTGGAAACACCATATATTTT; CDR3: CASSLAGTTHSGNTIYF
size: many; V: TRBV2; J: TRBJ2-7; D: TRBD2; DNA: TGTGCCAGCAGTTCCTTAGCGGGAGTGGGCTACGAGCAGTACTTC; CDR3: CASSSLAGVGYEQYF
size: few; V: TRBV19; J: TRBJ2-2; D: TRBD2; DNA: TGTGCCACCGGGACTAGCGGAGGGACCGGGGAGCTGTTTTTT; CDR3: CATGTSGGTGELFF
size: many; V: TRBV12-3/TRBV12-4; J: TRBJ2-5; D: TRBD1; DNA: TGTGCCAGCTCACCTGGGACAGGGCAAGAGACCCAGTACTTC; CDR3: CASSPGTGQETQYF
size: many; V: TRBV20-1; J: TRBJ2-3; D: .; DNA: TGCAGTGCTAGGGCCAGGGTTGGGGATACGCAGTATTTT; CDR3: CSARARVGDTQYF
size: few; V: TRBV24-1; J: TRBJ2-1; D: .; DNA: TGTGCCACGCAGGGATGGGACGATGAGCAGTTCTTC; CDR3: CATQGWDDEQFF
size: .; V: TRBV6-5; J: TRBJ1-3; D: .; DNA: TGTGCCAGCAGTTACTCGGGTCCAGGGTCCAACTTTGGAAACACCATATATTTT; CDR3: CASSYSGPGSNFGNTIYF
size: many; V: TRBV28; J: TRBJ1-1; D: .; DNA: TGTGCCAGCAAAATAGTGACGGGCCGCGAAGCTTTCTTT; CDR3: CASKIVTGREAFF
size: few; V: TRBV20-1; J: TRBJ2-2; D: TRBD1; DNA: TGCAGTGCAAGACAGGGCTCGGGCACCGGGGAGCTGTTTTTT; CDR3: CSARQGSGTGELFF
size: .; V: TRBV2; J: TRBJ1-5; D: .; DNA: TGTGCCAGCAACAGACCCACGGACCGCATATTT; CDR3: CASNRPTDRIF
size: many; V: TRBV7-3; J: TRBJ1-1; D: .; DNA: TGTGCCAGCAGCTTAGGGGCAGGCTTCGGGACTGAAGCTTTCTTT; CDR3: CASSLGAGFGTEAFF
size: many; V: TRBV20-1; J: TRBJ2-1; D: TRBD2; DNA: TGCAGTGCTAGCGCAGGTAAAGGGACTAGCGGATACAATGAGCAGTTCTTC; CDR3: CSASAGKGTSGYNEQFF
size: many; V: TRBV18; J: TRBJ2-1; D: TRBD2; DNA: TGTGCCAGCTCACCAAACAGCGGGAGTATGAATGAGCAGTTCTTC; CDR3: CASSPNSGSMNEQFF
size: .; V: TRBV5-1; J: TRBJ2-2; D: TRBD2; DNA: TGCGCCAGCAGCTTGGCTGGAGCGGGAATAACCGGGGAGCTGTTTTTT; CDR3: CASSLAGAGITGELFF
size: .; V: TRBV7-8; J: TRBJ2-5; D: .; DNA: TGTGCCAGCAGCTTACTATTTGCTGCGGTCGGGGAGACCCAGTACTTC; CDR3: CASSLLFAAVGETQYF